This T cell receptor (beta chain) was recovered during a study of blood T cell repertoires in COVID-19. Study information: The origin of the acute and convalescent COVID-19 samples was the United States, Italy and Spain. Sources were T cells, B-cell-depleted T cells, or PBMCs; the material itself was cDNA or gDNA.

V shed 7 bases and J 7 bases; nucleotides not matched to a gene: 10. CDR3 length equals 17 residues. Germline-derived CDR1 and CDR2 are SGHNT and YENEEA. Original processing methods: Estimates of nucleated cell counts were drawn from the amplification of reference gene primers. Measured with immunoSEQ multiplex PCR; TCRdb has only the in-frame clones, and not every one. For V, J and clone size, that table is used; D and trimming come from the DNA. The sample lists roughly 200,000 clones, 94% occurring once. The TCR sequence derives from a man aged 25-45 years with COVID-19, enrolled during active disease. The sequencing input was peripheral blood. This chain uses TRBV11-3 with TRBJ2-2, with TRBD2 identical over 15 bases. CDR3 in amino acids: CASKPGTSGGRIGELFF. Written as DNA, the CDR3 is TGTGCCAGCAAACCCGGGACTAGCGGGGGGAGGATCGGGGAGCTGTTTTTT.